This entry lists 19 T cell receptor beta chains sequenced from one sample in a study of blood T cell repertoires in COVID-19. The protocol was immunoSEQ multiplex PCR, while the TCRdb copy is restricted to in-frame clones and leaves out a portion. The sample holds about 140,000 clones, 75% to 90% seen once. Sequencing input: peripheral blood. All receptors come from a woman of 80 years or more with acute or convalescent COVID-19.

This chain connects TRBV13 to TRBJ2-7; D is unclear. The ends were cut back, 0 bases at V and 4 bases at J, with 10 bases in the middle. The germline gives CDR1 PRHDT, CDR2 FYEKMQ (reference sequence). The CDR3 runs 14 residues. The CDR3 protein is CASSLGRTAYEQYF. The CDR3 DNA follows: TGTGCCAGCAGCTTAGGCCGAACAGCTTACGAGCAGTACTTC. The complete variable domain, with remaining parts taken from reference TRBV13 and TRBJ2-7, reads AAGVIQSPRHLIKEKRETATLKCYPIPRHDTVYWYQQGPGQDPQFLISFYEKMQSDKGSIPDRFSAQQFSDYHSELNMSSLELGDSALYFCASSLGRTAYEQYFGPGTRLTVT.

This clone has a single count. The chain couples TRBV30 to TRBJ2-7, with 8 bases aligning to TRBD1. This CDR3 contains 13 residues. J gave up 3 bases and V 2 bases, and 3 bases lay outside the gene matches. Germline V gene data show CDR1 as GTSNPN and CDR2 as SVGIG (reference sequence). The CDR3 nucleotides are TGTGCCTGGAGTCAGGGGGCGATCTACGAGCAGTACTTC. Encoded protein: CAWSQGAIYEQYF.

CDR3 sequence: CASSSLEFSTDTQYF. Written as DNA, the CDR3 is TGCGCCAGCAGTTCCCTGGAGTTTAGCACAGATACGCAGTATTTT. This sequence joins TRBV10-1 and TRBJ2-3; unclear D gene. This CDR3 spans 15 amino acids. Germline V CDR1 and CDR2: WNHNN, SYGVQD (reference sequence). The V end lost 5 bases, the J end lost 0 bases, and 12 bases lay between the germline ends.

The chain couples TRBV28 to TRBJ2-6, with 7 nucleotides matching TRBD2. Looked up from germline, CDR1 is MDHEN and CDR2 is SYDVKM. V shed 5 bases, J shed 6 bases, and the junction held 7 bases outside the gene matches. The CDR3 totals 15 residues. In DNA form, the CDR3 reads TGTGCCAGCAGTACCCCGGGGGGTGCGGCCAACGTCCTGACTTTC. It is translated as CASSTPGGAANVLTF.

The CDR3 DNA sequence: TGCGCCAGCAGTGAGGGTACGACAGGGTTGGGGGAGACCCAGTACTTC. This encodes CASSEGTTGLGETQYF. J is TRBJ2-5 and V is TRBV10-2; 7 bases agree with TRBD1. This CDR3 comprises 16 residues. Looked up from germline, CDR1 is WSHSY and CDR2 is SAAADI. With 2 bases clipped from V and 5 bases from J, the junction kept 11 bases outside the gene matches.

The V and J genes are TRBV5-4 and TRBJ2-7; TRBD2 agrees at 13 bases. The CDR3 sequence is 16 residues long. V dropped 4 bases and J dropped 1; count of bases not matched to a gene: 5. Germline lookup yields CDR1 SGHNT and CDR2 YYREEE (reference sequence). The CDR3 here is CASSPRTSGSSYEQYF. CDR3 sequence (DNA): TGTGCCAGCAGCCCCAGGACTAGCGGGAGTTCCTACGAGCAGTACTTC.

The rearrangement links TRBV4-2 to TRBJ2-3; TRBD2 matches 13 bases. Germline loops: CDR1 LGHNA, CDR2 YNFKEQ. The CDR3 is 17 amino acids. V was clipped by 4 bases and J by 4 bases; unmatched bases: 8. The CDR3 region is CASSLVPTSGRADTQYF. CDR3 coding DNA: TGTGCCAGCAGCCTAGTACCCACTAGCGGGAGGGCAGATACGCAGTATTTT.

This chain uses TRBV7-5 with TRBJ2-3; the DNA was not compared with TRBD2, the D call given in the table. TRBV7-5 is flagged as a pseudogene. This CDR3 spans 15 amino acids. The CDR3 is CVRSFRITWTDTQYF. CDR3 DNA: TGTGTCAGAAGTTTCCGTATAACTTGGACAGATACGCAGTATTTT.

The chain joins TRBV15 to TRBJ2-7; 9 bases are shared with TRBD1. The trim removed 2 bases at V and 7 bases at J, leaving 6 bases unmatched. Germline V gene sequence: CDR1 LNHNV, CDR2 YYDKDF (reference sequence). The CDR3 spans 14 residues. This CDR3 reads CATSRTGTGLEQYF. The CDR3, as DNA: TGTGCCACCAGCAGAACCGGGACAGGGTTAGAGCAGTACTTC.

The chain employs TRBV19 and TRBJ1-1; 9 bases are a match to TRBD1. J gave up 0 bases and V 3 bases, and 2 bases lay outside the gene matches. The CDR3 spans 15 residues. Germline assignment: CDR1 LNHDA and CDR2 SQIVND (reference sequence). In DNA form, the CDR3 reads TGTGCCAGTAGTATCAGACAGGGGGTGAACACTGAAGCTTTCTTT. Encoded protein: CASSIRQGVNTEAFF.

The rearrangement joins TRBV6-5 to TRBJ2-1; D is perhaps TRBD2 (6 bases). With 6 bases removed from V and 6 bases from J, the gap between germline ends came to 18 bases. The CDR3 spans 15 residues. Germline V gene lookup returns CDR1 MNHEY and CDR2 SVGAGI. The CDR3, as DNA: TGTGCCAGCAGCAGGCTAGCGAATCTCGCCAATGAGCAGTTCTTC. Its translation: CASSRLANLANEQFF.

The CDR3 loop is CASSLVSGQLNSPLHF. CDR3 coding DNA: TGCGCCAGCAGCTTGGTGTCTGGACAGCTTAATTCACCCCTCCACTTT. The chain links TRBV5-1 to TRBJ1-6; D is perhaps TRBD1 (6 bases). Germline V gives CDR1 SGHRS, CDR2 YFSETQ. V lost 0 bases, J lost 6 bases, and 13 bases lay in between. The CDR3 sequence is 16 residues long.

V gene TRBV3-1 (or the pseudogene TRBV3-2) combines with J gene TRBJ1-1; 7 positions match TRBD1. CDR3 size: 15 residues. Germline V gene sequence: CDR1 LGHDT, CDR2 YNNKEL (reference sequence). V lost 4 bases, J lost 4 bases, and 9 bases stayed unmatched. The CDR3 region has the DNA TGTGCCAGCAGCCCCAGACAGGGCCCGGGCACTGAAGCTTTCTTT. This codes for CASSPRQGPGTEAFF.

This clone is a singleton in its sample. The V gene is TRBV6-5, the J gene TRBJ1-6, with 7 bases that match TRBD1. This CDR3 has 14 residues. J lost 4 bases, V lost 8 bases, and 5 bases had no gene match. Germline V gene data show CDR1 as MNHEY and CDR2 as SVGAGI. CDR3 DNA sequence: TGTGCCAGCCGGACAGGACCTTATAATTCACCCCTCCACTTT. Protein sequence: CASRTGPYNSPLHF.

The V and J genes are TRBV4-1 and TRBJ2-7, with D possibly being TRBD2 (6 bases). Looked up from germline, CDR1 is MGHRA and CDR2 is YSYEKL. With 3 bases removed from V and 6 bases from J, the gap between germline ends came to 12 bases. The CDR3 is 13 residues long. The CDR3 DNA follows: TGCGCCAGCAGCCAGGGGGGACCATCCGAGCAGTACTTC. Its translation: CASSQGGPSEQYF.

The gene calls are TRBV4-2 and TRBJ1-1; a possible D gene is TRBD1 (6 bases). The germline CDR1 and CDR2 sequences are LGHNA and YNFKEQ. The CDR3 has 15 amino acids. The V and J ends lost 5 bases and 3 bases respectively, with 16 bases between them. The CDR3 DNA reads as TGTGCCAGCAGCGGGGTGGGGACAAGTTACACTGAAGCTTTCTTT. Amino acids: CASSGVGTSYTEAFF.

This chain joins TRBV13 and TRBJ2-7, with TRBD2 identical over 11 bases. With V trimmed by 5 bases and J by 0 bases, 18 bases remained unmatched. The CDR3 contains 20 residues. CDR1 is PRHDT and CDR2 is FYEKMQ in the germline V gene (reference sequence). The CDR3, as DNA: TGTGCCAGCAGCGCAGCAGCTAAGGGGACCGGGACTAGCGGCTCCTACGAGCAGTACTTC. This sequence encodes CASSAAAKGTGTSGSYEQYF.

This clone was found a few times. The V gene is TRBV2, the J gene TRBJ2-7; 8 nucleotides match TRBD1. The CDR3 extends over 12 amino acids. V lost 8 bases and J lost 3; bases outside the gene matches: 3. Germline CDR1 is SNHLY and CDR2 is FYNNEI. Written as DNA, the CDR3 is TGTGCCAGCGGACAGGGATTCTACGAGCAGTACTTC. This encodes CASGQGFYEQYF.

This CDR3 is CASSLWGPEAQPQHF. The DNA for the CDR3 is TGTGCCAGCAGCTTGTGGGGCCCGGAAGCCCAGCCCCAGCATTTT. V is TRBV5-8 and J is TRBJ1-5, with a possible D match to TRBD1 (5 bases). This CDR3 contains 15 residues. Germline V gives CDR1 SGHTS, CDR2 YDEGEE. V lost 1 base, J lost 7 bases, and 15 bases lay in between.